A selection of T cell receptor beta chains follows, all from one sample in a study of CD8 T cells in ankylosing spondylitis. TCRdb processed the 5' RACE reads anew with MiXCR; each CDR3 protein has one entry. The data show 35,000 to 50,000 distinct CDR3 sequences, more than 9.5% seen once. Sequenced input: blood, either unsorted or a sorted T cell fraction (not recorded which). The receptor source for this set is a male donor with ankylosing spondylitis or in good health (not recorded which). Both conserved end residues are part of each CDR3. The order of the fields is CDR3 length, clone size, J gene, V gene, D gene, CDR3 protein, CDR3 DNA. D genes are given only for firm matches. The size field is filled for only some rows; it gives once, few, many or a size class.

14 many TRBJ2-7 TRBV5-1 . CASSRLGTAYEQYF TGCGCCAGCAGTCGTTTGGGGACCGCCTACGAGCAGTACTTC
15 many TRBJ2-2 TRBV2 TRBD1 CASSPGTGAAGELFF TGTGCCAGCAGCCCCGGGACAGGGGCAGCCGGGGAGCTGTTTTTT
15 many TRBJ2-1 TRBV7-2 . CASSLGGSPYNEQFF TGTGCCAGCAGCTTGGGGGGAAGTCCCTACAATGAGCAGTTCTTC
15 . TRBJ1-1 TRBV5-1 . CASSLLTGRNTEAFF TGCGCCAGCAGCTTGCTCACAGGGAGGAACACTGAAGCTTTCTTT
14 many TRBJ1-5 TRBV12-3/TRBV12-4 TRBD1 CASTQGRGHQPQHF TGTGCCAGCACCCAGGGGAGGGGGCATCAGCCCCAGCATTTT
15 . TRBJ1-1 TRBV6-2/TRBV6-3 . CASSYSFQGNTEAFF TGTGCCAGCAGTTACTCGTTTCAGGGCAACACTGAAGCTTTCTTT
13 many TRBJ1-1 TRBV29-1 . CSVQGVGNTEAFF TGCAGCGTGCAGGGAGTGGGGAACACTGAAGCTTTCTTT
14 . TRBJ1-4 TRBV7-2 TRBD1 CASSLDRAPEKLFF TGTGCCAGCAGCTTGGACAGGGCGCCGGAAAAACTGTTTTTT
14 . TRBJ2-7 TRBV5-1 TRBD1 CASSRDRLLYEQYF TGCGCCAGCAGCAGGGACAGGCTGCTCTACGAGCAGTACTTC
17 . TRBJ1-2 TRBV5-1 . CASSLTSGRRLTGGYTF TGCGCCAGCAGCTTGACTTCTGGACGGCGGTTGACTGGGGGCTACACCTTC
14 many TRBJ2-3 TRBV5-1 . CASSLGGDTDTQYF TGCGCCAGCAGCTTGGGCGGGGACACAGATACGCAGTATTTT
16 many TRBJ1-1 TRBV5-1 . CASSLVRASMNTEAFF TGCGCCAGCAGCTTGGTACGGGCTAGTATGAACACTGAAGCTTTCTTT
16 many TRBJ2-2 TRBV15 . CATSRDLARGTGELFF TGTGCCACCAGCAGAGATTTGGCGAGGGGGACCGGGGAGCTGTTTTTT
14 many TRBJ1-6 TRBV20-1 . CSARGGSAGSPLHF TGCAGTGCTAGAGGGGGAAGTGCCGGTTCACCCCTCCACTTT
13 many TRBJ2-1 TRBV29-1 . CSVSTGGSNEQFF TGCAGCGTTTCGACAGGAGGCTCCAATGAGCAGTTCTTC
12 many TRBJ2-1 TRBV12-3/TRBV12-4 . CASRLGYSEQFF TGTGCCAGCAGGTTAGGGTACAGTGAGCAGTTCTTC
15 many TRBJ2-3 TRBV24-1 . CATSGVTASTDTQYF TGTGCCACCAGTGGGGTGACAGCGAGCACAGATACGCAGTATTTT
15 many TRBJ2-7 TRBV6-5 TRBD1 CASSYATGGTYEQYF TGTGCCAGCAGTTACGCCACAGGGGGGACGTACGAGCAGTACTTC
16 many TRBJ1-4 TRBV3-1 . CASSQDPPGAVVKLFF TGTGCCAGCAGCCAAGATCCGCCGGGGGCCGTGGTGAAACTGTTTTTT
11 many TRBJ2-3 TRBV29-1 . CSVRRSDTQYF TGCAGCGTAAGGAGGTCAGATACGCAGTATTTT
13 many TRBJ2-2 TRBV20-1 . CSARTGYPGELFF TGCAGTGCTCGAACAGGGTATCCCGGGGAGCTGTTTTTT
15 . TRBJ2-2 TRBV29-1 TRBD1 CSVAPGTGNTGELFF TGCAGCGTCGCCCCCGGGACAGGGAACACCGGGGAGCTGTTTTTT
14 . TRBJ2-1 TRBV5-1 . CATAVVSGSNEQFF TGCGCCACCGCGGTGGTTAGCGGAAGCAATGAGCAGTTCTTC
15 many TRBJ2-5 TRBV14 TRBD1 CASSEGALYQETQYF TGTGCCAGCAGCGAGGGGGCTTTGTACCAAGAGACCCAGTACTTC
15 many TRBJ1-1 TRBV10-3 . CAISDGGLANTEAFF TGTGCCATCAGTGACGGCGGCCTGGCGAACACTGAAGCTTTCTTT
16 many TRBJ2-5 TRBV2 TRBD2 CASSGRTSGVEETQYF TGTGCCAGCAGCGGACGGACTAGCGGGGTGGAGGAGACCCAGTACTTC
11 many TRBJ2-7 TRBV10-3 . CAISGGDEQYF TGTGCCATCTCTGGAGGTGATGAGCAGTACTTC
13 few TRBJ1-3 TRBV30 . CAWTGAGGNTIYF TGTGCCTGGACGGGGGCAGGTGGAAACACCATATATTTT
18 many TRBJ1-5 TRBV20-1 . CSASGRVWGRGSNQPQHF TGCAGTGCTAGTGGGAGGGTTTGGGGGCGAGGGAGCAATCAGCCCCAGCATTTT
14 . TRBJ1-2 TRBV5-1 TRBD1 CASSSPGQNYGYTF TGCGCCAGCAGCAGCCCGGGACAGAATTATGGCTACACCTTC
14 many TRBJ2-3 TRBV20-1 TRBD1 CSAADRGHTDTQYF TGCAGTGCTGCGGACAGGGGGCACACAGATACGCAGTATTTT
15 few TRBJ2-1 TRBV12-3/TRBV12-4 TRBD1 CASSRSGTASNEQFF TGTGCCAGCAGTCGGTCCGGGACAGCTTCCAATGAGCAGTTCTTC
15 many TRBJ1-2 TRBV6-1 . CASIIAWGFLYGYTF TGTGCCAGCATCATAGCTTGGGGTTTCCTCTATGGCTACACCTTC
12 . TRBJ2-1 TRBV24-1 . CATGSVPGEQFF TGTGCCACCGGTTCAGTACCGGGTGAGCAGTTCTTC
13 few TRBJ1-6 TRBV3-1 . CASSPSLGAPLHF TGTGCCAGCAGCCCGTCTTTGGGGGCACCCCTCCACTTT
14 few TRBJ2-7 TRBV5-1 TRBD1 CASSVDRVVYEQYF TGCGCCAGCAGCGTCGACAGGGTTGTCTACGAGCAGTACTTC
15 few TRBJ1-6 TRBV12-3/TRBV12-4 TRBD1 CASSTRQGMNSPLHF TGTGCCAGCAGTACCCGACAGGGGATGAATTCACCCCTCCACTTT
13 . TRBJ1-5 TRBV2 . CASSDQRDAGQHF TGTGCCAGCAGTGATCAACGGGACGCCGGCCAGCATTTT
16 once TRBJ2-5 TRBV7-6 . CASSLTDHPYQETQYF TGTGCCAGCAGCCTTACGGACCATCCTTACCAAGAGACCCAGTACTTC
14 many TRBJ1-5 TRBV10-2 . CASSEIGSGQPQHF TGCGCCAGCAGTGAGATCGGCAGCGGCCAGCCCCAGCATTTT
12 few TRBJ1-2 TRBV20-1 TRBD1 CSARTGDHGYTF TGCAGTGCTAGGACAGGGGATCATGGCTACACCTTC
13 many TRBJ1-2 TRBV5-1 . CASSLPTNYGYTF TGCGCCAGCAGCTTACCAACCAACTATGGCTACACCTTC
16 many TRBJ1-5 TRBV10-3 . CAISESPGYSNQPQHF TGTGCCATCAGTGAGTCCCCAGGGTATAGCAATCAGCCCCAGCATTTT
16 . TRBJ2-7 TRBV5-1 . CASSLAPTSNSYEQYF TGCGCCAGCAGCTTGGCCCCGACGAGTAACTCCTACGAGCAGTACTTC
14 many TRBJ2-5 TRBV12-3/TRBV12-4 TRBD1 CASSFHDREETQYF TGTGCCAGCAGTTTCCACGACAGGGAAGAGACCCAGTACTTC
17 many TRBJ2-2 TRBV24-1 . CATSDLSRDANTGELFF TGTGCCACCAGTGATTTGTCGCGGGACGCGAACACCGGGGAGCTGTTTTTT
16 many TRBJ1-6 TRBV5-1 . CASSLGRSSYNSPLHF TGCGCCAGCAGCTTAGGCAGGAGCTCCTATAATTCACCCCTCCACTTT
12 many TRBJ2-3 TRBV20-1 . CSASPGTDTQYF TGCAGTGCTTCCCCCGGCACAGATACGCAGTATTTT
14 many TRBJ2-5 TRBV12-3/TRBV12-4 TRBD2 CASRVAGVQETQYF TGTGCCAGCAGGGTAGCGGGGGTTCAAGAGACCCAGTACTTC